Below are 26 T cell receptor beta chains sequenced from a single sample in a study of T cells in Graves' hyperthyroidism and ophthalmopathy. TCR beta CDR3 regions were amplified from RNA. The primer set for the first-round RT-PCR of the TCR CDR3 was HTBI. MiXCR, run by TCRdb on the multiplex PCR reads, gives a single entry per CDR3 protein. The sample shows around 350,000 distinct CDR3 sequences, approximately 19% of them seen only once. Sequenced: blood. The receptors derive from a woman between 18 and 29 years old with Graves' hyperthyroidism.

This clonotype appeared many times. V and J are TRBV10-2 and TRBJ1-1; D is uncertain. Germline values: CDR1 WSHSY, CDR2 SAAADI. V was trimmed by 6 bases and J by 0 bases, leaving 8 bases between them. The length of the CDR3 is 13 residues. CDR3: CASRLGVNTEAFF. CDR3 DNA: TGCGCCAGCAGGTTAGGAGTGAACACTGAAGCTTTCTTT.

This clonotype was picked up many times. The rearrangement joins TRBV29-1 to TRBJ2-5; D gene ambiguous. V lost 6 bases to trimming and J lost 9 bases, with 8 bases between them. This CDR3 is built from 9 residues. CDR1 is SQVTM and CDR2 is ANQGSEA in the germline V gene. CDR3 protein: CSVESAQYF. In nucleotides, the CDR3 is TGCAGCGTCGAATCGGCCCAGTACTTC.

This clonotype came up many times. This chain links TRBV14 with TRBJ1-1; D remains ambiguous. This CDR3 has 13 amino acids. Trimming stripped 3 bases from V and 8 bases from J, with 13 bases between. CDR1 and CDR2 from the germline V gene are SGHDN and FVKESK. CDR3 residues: CASSQGRGPEAFF. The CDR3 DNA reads TGTGCCAGCAGCCAGGGCAGAGGGCCAGAAGCTTTCTTT.

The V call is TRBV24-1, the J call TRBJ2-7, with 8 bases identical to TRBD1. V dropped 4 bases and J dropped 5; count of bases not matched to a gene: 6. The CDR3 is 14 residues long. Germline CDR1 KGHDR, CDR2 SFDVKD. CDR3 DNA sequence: TGTGCCACCAGTGACCCCGACAGGGGCCACGAGCAGTACTTC. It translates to CATSDPDRGHEQYF.

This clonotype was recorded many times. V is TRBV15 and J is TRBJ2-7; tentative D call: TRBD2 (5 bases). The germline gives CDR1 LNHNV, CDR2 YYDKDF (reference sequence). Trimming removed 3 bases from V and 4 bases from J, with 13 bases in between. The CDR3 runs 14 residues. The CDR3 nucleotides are TGTGCCACCAGCAGCGGTCTGGGCGGGTACGAGCAGTACTTC. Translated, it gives CATSSGLGGYEQYF.

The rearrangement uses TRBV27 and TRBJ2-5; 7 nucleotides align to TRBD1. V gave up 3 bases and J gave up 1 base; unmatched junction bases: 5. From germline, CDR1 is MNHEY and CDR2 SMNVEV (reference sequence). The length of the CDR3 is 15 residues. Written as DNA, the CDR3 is TGTGCCAGCAGTTTTATGACAGGGTTCCAAGAGACCCAGTACTTC. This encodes CASSFMTGFQETQYF.

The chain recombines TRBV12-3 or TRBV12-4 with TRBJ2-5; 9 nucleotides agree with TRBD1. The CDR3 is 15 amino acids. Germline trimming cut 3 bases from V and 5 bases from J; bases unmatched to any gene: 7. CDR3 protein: CASSLGTGLFETQYF. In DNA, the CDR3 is TGTGCCAGCAGTTTGGGGACAGGGCTTTTCGAGACCCAGTACTTC.

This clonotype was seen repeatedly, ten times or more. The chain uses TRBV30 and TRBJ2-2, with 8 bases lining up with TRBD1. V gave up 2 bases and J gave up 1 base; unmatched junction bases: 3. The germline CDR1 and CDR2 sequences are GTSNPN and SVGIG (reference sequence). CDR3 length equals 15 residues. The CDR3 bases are TGTGCCTGGAGTCGGACAGGGAAGAACACCGGGGAGCTGTTTTTT. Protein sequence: CAWSRTGKNTGELFF.

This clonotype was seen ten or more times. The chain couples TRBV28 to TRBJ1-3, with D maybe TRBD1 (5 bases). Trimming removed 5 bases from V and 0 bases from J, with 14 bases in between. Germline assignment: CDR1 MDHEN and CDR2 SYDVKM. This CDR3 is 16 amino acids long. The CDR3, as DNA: TGTGCCAGCAGTCTGGGGGAGCTCCACTCTGGAAACACCATATATTTT. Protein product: CASSLGELHSGNTIYF.

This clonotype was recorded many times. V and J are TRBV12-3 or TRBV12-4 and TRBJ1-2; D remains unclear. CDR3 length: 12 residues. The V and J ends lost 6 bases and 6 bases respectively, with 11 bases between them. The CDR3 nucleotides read TGTGCCAGCAGGTACCCCCGGGATGGCTACACCTTC. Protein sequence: CASRYPRDGYTF.

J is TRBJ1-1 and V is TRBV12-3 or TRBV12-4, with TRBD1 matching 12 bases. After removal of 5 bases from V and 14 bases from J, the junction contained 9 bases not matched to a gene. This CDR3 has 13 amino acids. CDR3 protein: CASSGTGGRVAFF. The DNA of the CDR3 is TGTGCCAGCAGTGGGACAGGGGGCCGAGTTGCCTTCTTT.

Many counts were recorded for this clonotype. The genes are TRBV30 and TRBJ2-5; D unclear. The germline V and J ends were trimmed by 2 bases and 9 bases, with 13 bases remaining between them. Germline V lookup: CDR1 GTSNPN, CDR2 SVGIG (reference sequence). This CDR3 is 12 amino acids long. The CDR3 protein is CAWSTARGSQYF. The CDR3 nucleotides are TGTGCCTGGAGTACAGCACGAGGTTCCCAGTACTTC.

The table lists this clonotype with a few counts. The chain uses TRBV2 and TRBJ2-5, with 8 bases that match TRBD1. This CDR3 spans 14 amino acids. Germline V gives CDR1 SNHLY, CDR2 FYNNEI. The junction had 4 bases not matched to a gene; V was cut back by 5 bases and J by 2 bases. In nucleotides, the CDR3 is TGTGCCAGCAGTAACAGGGGGATTCAAGAGACCCAGTACTTC. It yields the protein CASSNRGIQETQYF.

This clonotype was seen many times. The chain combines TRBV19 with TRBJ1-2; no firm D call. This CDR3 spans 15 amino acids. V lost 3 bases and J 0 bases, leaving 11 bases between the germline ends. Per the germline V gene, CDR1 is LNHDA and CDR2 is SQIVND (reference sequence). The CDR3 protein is CASSMARRTNYGYTF. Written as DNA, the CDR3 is TGTGCCAGTAGTATGGCGCGGAGAACTAACTATGGCTACACCTTC.

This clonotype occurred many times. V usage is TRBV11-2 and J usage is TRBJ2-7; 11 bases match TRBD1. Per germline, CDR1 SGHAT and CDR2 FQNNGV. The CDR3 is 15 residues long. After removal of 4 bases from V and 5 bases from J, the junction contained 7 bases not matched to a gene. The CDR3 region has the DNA TGTGCCAGCAGCTCAGAGCGGACAGGGGGCGACGAGCAGTACTTC. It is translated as CASSSERTGGDEQYF.

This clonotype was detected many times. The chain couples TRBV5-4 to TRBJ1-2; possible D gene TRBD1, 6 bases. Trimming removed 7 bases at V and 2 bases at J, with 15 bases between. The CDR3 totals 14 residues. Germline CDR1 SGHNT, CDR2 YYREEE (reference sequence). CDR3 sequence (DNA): TGTGCCAGCCGCACCGCCGGGACAAACTATGGCTACACCTTC. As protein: CASRTAGTNYGYTF.

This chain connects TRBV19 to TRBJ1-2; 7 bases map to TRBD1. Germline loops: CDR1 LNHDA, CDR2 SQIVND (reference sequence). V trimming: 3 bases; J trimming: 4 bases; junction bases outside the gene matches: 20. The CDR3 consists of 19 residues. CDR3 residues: CASSIRTRQGPTAGYGYTF. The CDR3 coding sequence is TGTGCCAGTAGTATCCGAACCCGACAGGGACCTACCGCGGGCTATGGCTACACCTTC.

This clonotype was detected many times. This chain's CDR3 is CASSAPGDTEAFF. The CDR3 nucleotides read TGCGCCAGCAGCGCCCCAGGGGACACTGAAGCTTTCTTT. The V call is TRBV10-1, the J call TRBJ1-1; TRBD1 is a possible D gene (6 bases). Germline V lookup: CDR1 WNHNN, CDR2 SYGVQD (reference sequence). V gave up 6 bases and J gave up 3 bases, with 11 bases separating them. This CDR3 comprises 13 residues.

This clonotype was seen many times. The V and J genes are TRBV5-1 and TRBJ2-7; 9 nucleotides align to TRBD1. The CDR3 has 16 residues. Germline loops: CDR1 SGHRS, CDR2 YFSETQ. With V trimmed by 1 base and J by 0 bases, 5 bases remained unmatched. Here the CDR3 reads CASSLTKTGGSYEQYF. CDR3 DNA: TGCGCCAGCAGCTTGACTAAGACAGGGGGCTCCTACGAGCAGTACTTC.

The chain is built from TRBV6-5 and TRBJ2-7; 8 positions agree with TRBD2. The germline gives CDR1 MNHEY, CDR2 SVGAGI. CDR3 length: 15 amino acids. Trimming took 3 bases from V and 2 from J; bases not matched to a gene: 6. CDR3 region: CASSYPGGVAYEQYF. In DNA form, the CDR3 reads TGTGCCAGCAGTTATCCCGGGGGGGTGGCCTACGAGCAGTACTTC.

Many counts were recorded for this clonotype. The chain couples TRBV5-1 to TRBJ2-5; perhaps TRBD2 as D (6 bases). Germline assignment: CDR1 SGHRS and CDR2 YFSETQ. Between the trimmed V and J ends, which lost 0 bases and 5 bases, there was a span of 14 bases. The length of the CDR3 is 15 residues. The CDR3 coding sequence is TGCGCCAGCAGCTTGGGTGGTACAGGAGGGGAGACCCAGTACTTC. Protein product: CASSLGGTGGETQYF.

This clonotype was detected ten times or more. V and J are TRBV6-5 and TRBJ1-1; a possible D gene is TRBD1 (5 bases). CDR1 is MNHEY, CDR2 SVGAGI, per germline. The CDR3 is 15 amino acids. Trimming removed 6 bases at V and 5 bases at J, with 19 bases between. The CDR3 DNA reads TGTGCCAGCAGGATTAGCGTTGGGGGTTTAACTGAAGCTTTCTTT. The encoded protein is CASRISVGGLTEAFF.

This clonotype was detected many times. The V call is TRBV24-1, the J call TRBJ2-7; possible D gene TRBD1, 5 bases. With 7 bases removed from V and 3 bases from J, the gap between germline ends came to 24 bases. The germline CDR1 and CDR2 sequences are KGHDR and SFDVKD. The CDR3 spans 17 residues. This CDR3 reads CATSPNRREGPNYEQYF. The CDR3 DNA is TGTGCCACCAGCCCGAACAGGCGAGAAGGACCGAACTACGAGCAGTACTTC.

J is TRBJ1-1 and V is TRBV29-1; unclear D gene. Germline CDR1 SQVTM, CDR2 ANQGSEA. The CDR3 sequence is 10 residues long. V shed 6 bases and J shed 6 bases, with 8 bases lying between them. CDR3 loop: CSVRSPEAFF. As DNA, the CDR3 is TGCAGCGTACGGAGCCCTGAAGCTTTCTTT.

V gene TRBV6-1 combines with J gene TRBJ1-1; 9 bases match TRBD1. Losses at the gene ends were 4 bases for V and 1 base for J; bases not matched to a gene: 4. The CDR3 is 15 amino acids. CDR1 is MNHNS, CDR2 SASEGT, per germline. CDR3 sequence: CASSGTGDGNTEAFF. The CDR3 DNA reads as TGTGCCAGCAGTGGGACAGGGGACGGGAACACTGAAGCTTTCTTT.

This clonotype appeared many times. The CDR3 DNA follows: TGCGCCAGCAGCCTTGGACCAGCAGGTCGGGAGACCCAGTACTTC. Protein: CASSLGPAGRETQYF. The chain is built from TRBV5-1 and TRBJ2-5; D is uncertain. The CDR3 consists of 15 residues. V was trimmed by 4 bases and J by 5 bases, leaving 18 bases between them. Per the germline V gene, CDR1 is SGHRS and CDR2 is YFSETQ. Based on the CDR3 plus reference TRBV5-1 and TRBJ2-5, the full variable domain is KAGVTQTPRYLIKTRGQQVTLSCSPISGHRSVSWYQQTPGQGLQFLFEYFSETQRNKGNFPGRFSGRQFSNSRSEMNVSTLELGDSALYLCASSLGPAGRETQYFGPGTRLLVL.